This T cell receptor (beta chain) originates from a study of T cell changes during pregnancy in multiple sclerosis. This table comes from immunoSEQ multiplex PCR, and its TCRdb copy is limited to in-frame clones, with some not included. The data hold about 48,000 clones, with 85% to 95% observed a single time. Germline lookup yields CDR1 SGHAT and CDR2 FQNNGV. The CDR3 spans 17 residues. V was clipped by 3 bases and J by 0 bases, with 15 bases between them. This clone turned up a few times. The V call is TRBV11-2, the J call TRBJ1-3, with D perhaps matching TRBD1 (5 bases). This sequence originates from a female donor in good health, enrolled as a control in a pregnancy study. Sequencing used CD4+ T cells from peripheral blood mononuclear cells, obtained in the second trimester of pregnancy. Here the CDR3 reads CASSLGTGLLSGNTIYF. The DNA of the CDR3 is TGTGCCAGCAGCTTGGGAACAGGCCTACTCTCTGGAAACACCATATATTTT.